The 14 T cell receptor beta chains in this list originate from one sample, sequenced in a study of graft-versus-host responses after intestinal transplantation. Profiled with immunoSEQ multiplex PCR; TCRdb holds only in-frame clones, not every one. In the table there are roughly 40,000 clones, about 92% of which are singletons. The specimen comprised PBMCs, sampled 734 days after intestinal transplantation. The receptors stem from a human patient who received an intestinal transplant, so some T cells may come from the graft donor.

The chain has TRBV4-1 and TRBJ1-2, with 7 bases aligning to TRBD1. CDR1 MGHRA and CDR2 YSYEKL come from the germline V gene. J was trimmed by 7 bases and V by 4 bases; bases with no gene match: 6. The CDR3 consists of 13 residues. The CDR3 DNA follows: TGCGCCAGCAGCCTGACAGGGACGGCTGGCTACACCTTC. It yields the protein CASSLTGTAGYTF.

This clone has only a few counts. V and J are TRBV7-9 and TRBJ2-7; 8 nucleotides match TRBD1. CDR3 length: 14 residues. Germline trimming cut 5 bases from V and 5 bases from J; bases unmatched to any gene: 8. Per the germline V gene, CDR1 is SEHNR and CDR2 is FQNEAQ (reference sequence). CDR3: CASSRGQGSDEQYF. In DNA form, the CDR3 reads TGTGCCAGCAGCCGAGGACAGGGCTCGGACGAGCAGTACTTC.

V usage is TRBV7-2 and J usage is TRBJ2-7, with 7 bases aligning to TRBD2. This CDR3 comprises 13 residues. V was clipped by 4 bases and J by 7 bases; unmatched bases: 7. Germline lookup yields CDR1 SGHTA and CDR2 FQGNSA. The CDR3 bases are TGTGCCAGCAGCTCCTGGGGAGGGGTTGAGCAGTACTTC. Its protein is CASSSWGGVEQYF.

CDR3 in amino acids: CASITSGRGNTIYF. The CDR3 DNA follows: TGTGCCAGCATTACATCAGGGCGAGGAAACACCATATATTTT. The rearrangement links TRBV28 to TRBJ1-3, with a weak D call TRBD1 (5 bases). With 7 bases removed from V and 4 bases from J, the gap between germline ends came to 14 bases. Germline CDR1 is MDHEN and CDR2 is SYDVKM. CDR3 length equals 14 residues.

In its sample, this clone was seen a few times. The V gene is TRBV13, the J gene TRBJ2-1; no reliable D call. This CDR3 is built from 12 residues. Germline V CDR1 and CDR2: PRHDT, FYEKMQ (reference sequence). With 0 bases removed from V and 9 bases from J, the gap between germline ends came to 6 bases. The CDR3 reads CASSLGGREQFF. As DNA, the CDR3 is TGTGCCAGCAGCTTAGGGGGCCGTGAGCAGTTCTTC.

V is TRBV6-6 and J is TRBJ2-1; TRBD2 matches at 9 bases. This CDR3 comprises 15 residues. The V gene end was trimmed by 4 bases and the J gene end by 2 bases; junction bases not matched to a gene: 3. Germline CDR1 and CDR2: MNHNY and SVGAGI (reference sequence). The DNA of the CDR3 is TGTGCCAGCAGTTTAGCGGGAGCCACCTACAATGAGCAGTTCTTC. It translates to CASSLAGATYNEQFF.

This chain uses TRBV6-5 with TRBJ2-2, with TRBD1 matching 8 bases. Germline values: CDR1 MNHEY, CDR2 SVGAGI. The CDR3 is 16 amino acids. V lost 2 bases to trimming and J lost 2 bases; unmatched junction nucleotides: 4. DNA for the CDR3: TGTGCCAGCAGTTACCCCGGGACAGGCAACACCGGGGAGCTGTTTTTT. Translating it yields CASSYPGTGNTGELFF.

This chain uses TRBV14 with TRBJ2-7; 7 bases align to TRBD2. This CDR3 spans 16 amino acids. With 5 bases clipped from V and 4 bases from J, the junction kept 14 bases outside the gene matches. Germline loops: CDR1 SGHDN, CDR2 FVKESK. The chain's CDR3 is CASSEVWGGPGYEQYF. Written as DNA, the CDR3 is TGTGCCAGCAGCGAGGTATGGGGAGGGCCCGGGTACGAGCAGTACTTC.

The chain is built from TRBV5-6 and TRBJ1-1; TRBD1 matches at 9 bases. Germline V CDR1 and CDR2: SGHDT, YYEEEE. With 0 bases clipped from V and 8 bases from J, the junction kept 2 bases outside the gene matches. The CDR3 has 13 residues. DNA of the CDR3: TGTGCCAGCAGCTTGGGGGACAGGGCAGAAGCTTTCTTT. This translates into CASSLGDRAEAFF.

The chain joins TRBV7-9 to TRBJ2-3; D unclear. The CDR3 has 12 amino acids. V lost 8 bases and J 2 bases, leaving 8 bases between the germline ends. The germline V gene encodes CDR1 SEHNR and CDR2 FQNEAQ (reference sequence). DNA for the CDR3: TGTGCCAGCGGTGGAAACACAGATACGCAGTATTTT. Its protein is CASGGNTDTQYF.

The V and J genes are TRBV6-1 and TRBJ1-1; a weak D match, TRBD1 (5 bases). This CDR3 has 11 amino acids. V was clipped by 5 bases and J by 7 bases, with 8 bases between them. Germline CDR1 reads MNHNS; CDR2 reads SASEGT. The CDR3, as DNA: TGTGCCAGCAGTTCCGACAGTGAAGCTTTCTTT. Its protein product is CASSSDSEAFF.

V is TRBV27 and J is TRBJ2-7; 7 positions match TRBD2. CDR1 is MNHEY and CDR2 is SMNVEV in the germline V gene (reference sequence). The CDR3 sequence is 15 residues long. With 7 bases clipped from V and 7 bases from J, the junction kept 16 bases outside the gene matches. DNA for the CDR3: TGTGCCAGCAAATCGATGACTAGCTCCTTGGAGGAGCAGTACTTC. Translated: CASKSMTSSLEEQYF.

The rearrangement joins TRBV21-1 to TRBJ1-5. TRBV21-1 is a listed pseudogene. The CDR3 runs to 20 residues. Here the CDR3 reads CASSLKVPGGPNRINQPQHF. The CDR3 bases are TGTGCCAGCAGCCTAAAAGTCCCGGGGGGGCCTAATAGAATCAATCAGCCCCAGCATTTT.

The chain uses TRBV11-2 and TRBJ2-1; D might be TRBD1 (5 bases). Germline-derived CDR1 and CDR2 are SGHAT and FQNNGV. The CDR3 has 13 amino acids. Trimming pared 3 bases from V and 9 bases from J, leaving 12 bases between. CDR3 in amino acids: CASSFNRLFEQFF. CDR3 bases: TGTGCCAGCAGCTTCAACAGGCTATTTGAGCAGTTCTTC.